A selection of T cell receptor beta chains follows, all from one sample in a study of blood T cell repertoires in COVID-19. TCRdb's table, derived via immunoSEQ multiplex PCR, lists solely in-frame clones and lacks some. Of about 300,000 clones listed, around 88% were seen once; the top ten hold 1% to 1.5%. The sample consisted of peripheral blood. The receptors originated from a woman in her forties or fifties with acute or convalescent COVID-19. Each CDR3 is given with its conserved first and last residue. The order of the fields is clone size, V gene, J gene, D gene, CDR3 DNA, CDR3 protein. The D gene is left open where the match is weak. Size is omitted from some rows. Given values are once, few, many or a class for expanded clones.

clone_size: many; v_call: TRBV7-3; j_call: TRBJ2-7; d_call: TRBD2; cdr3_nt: TGTGCCAGCAGCCCCGGACTAGCGGGAGCAGGGGAGCAGTACTTC; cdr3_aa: CASSPGLAGAGEQYF
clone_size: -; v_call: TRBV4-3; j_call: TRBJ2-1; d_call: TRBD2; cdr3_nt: TGCGCCAGCAGCCCCGGGACTAGCGGGTACTACAATGAGCAGTTCTTC; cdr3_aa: CASSPGTSGYYNEQFF
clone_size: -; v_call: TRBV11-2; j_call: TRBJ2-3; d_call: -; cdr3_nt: TGTGCCAGCAGCCCCGGGTGGGGCACAGATACGCAGTATTTT; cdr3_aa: CASSPGWGTDTQYF
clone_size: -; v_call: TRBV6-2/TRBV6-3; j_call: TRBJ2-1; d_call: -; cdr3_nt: TGTGCCAGCAGTGAGGTAGCCGTAACCTACAATGAGCAGTTCTTC; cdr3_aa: CASSEVAVTYNEQFF
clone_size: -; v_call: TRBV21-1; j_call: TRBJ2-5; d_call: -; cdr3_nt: TGTGCCAGCCTGGGGGGGGATAGCGGTCAAGAGACCCAGTACTTC; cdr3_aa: CASLGGDSGQETQYF
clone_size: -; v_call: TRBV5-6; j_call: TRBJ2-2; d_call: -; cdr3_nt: TGTGCCAGCAGAAGACAACGGACCGGGGAGCTGTTTTTT; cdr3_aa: CASRRQRTGELFF
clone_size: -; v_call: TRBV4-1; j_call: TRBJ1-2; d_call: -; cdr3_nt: TGCGCCAGCAGCCAAGCGCTCCGGCGGGGCTACACCTTC; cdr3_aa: CASSQALRRGYTF
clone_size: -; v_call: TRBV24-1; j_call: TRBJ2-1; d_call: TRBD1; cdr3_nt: TGTGCCACCAGTGATTCCGGACAGGGGCCTCACAATGAGCAGTTCTTC; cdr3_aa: CATSDSGQGPHNEQFF
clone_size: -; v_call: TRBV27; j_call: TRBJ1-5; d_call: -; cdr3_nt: TGTGCCAGCGGCCCTTCGGGGGTCAATCAGCCCCAGCATTTT; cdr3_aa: CASGPSGVNQPQHF
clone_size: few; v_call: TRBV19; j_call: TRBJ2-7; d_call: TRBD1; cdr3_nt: TGTGCCAGCCATTCCCGGGACAGGGTCTACGAGCAGTACTTC; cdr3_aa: CASHSRDRVYEQYF
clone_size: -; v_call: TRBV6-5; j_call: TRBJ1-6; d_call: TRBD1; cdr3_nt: TGTGCCAGCATCCTCGGGACAGGGATGAATTCACCCCTCCACTTT; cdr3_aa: CASILGTGMNSPLHF
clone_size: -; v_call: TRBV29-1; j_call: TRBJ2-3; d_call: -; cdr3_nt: TGCAGCGTTGGGGGATACGACTACGGGGACACAGATACGCAGTATTTT; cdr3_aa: CSVGGYDYGDTDTQYF
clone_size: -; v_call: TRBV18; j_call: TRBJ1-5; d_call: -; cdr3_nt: TGTGCCAGCTCACCGGACGGGGATAGCAATCAGCCCCAGCATTTT; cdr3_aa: CASSPDGDSNQPQHF
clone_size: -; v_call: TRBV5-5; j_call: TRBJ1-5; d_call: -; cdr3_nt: TGTGCCAGCAGCTTGGCAGTTACTAGCAATCAGCCCCAGCATTTT; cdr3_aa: CASSLAVTSNQPQHF
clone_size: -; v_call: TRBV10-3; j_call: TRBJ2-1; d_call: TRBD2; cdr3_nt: TGTGCCATCAGTGCCCTAGCGGGGGGGAACAATGAGCAGTTCTTC; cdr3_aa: CAISALAGGNNEQFF
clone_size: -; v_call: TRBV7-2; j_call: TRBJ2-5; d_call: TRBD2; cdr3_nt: TGTGCCAGCGGGCCTAGCGGGATCCAAGAGACCCAGTACTTC; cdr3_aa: CASGPSGIQETQYF
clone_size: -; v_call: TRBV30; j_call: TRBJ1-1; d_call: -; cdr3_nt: TGTGCCTGGAGTCAGGGCGACAGACGGAACACTGAAGCTTTCTTT; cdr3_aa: CAWSQGDRRNTEAFF
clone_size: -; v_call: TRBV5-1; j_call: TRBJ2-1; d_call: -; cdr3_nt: TGCGCCAGCAGCTTGGTTGGCGGCTCCTACAATGAGCAGTTCTTC; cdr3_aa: CASSLVGGSYNEQFF
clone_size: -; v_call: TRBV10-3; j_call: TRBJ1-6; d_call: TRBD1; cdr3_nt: TGTGCCATCAGTGACGGCAGGGGGAATTCACCCCTCCACTTT; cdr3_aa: CAISDGRGNSPLHF
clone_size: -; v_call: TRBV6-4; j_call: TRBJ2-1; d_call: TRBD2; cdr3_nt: TGTGCCAGCAGGGCACTAGCGGACCTCTACAATGAGCAGTTCTTC; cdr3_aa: CASRALADLYNEQFF
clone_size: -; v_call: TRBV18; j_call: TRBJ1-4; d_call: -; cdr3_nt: TGTGCCAGCTCACAAACAGGTGCAACTAATGAAAAACTGTTTTTT; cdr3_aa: CASSQTGATNEKLFF
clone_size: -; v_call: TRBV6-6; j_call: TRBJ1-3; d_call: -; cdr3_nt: TGTGCCAGCAGTCCTCAGGGCCCCGAAGGTTCTGGAAACACCATATATTTT; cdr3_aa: CASSPQGPEGSGNTIYF
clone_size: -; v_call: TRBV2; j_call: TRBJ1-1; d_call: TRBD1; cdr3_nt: TGTGCCAGCGTTGTGTCCGGACAGGGGGGAACTGAAGCTTTCTTT; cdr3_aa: CASVVSGQGGTEAFF
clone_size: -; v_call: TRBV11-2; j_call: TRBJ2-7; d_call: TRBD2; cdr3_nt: TGTGCCAGCAGCCCAGCGGGAGCGCTCATCTACGAGCAGTACTTC; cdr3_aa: CASSPAGALIYEQYF
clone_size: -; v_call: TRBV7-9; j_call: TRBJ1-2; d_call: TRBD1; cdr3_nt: TGTGCCAGCAGCCTCGGACAGGGGCAACTCTATGGCTACACCTTC; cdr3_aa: CASSLGQGQLYGYTF
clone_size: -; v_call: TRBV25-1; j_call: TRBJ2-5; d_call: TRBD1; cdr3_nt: TGTGCCACTTCTCTCTGGGACAGCCAAGAGACCCAGTACTTC; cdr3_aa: CATSLWDSQETQYF
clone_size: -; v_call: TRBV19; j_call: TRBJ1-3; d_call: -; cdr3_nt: TGTGCCAGTAGTCCCGCGGCCGGAAACACCATATATTTT; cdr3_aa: CASSPAAGNTIYF
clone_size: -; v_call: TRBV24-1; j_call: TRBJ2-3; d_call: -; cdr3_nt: TGTGCCACCGCCCAGGGTAGCACAGATACGCAGTATTTT; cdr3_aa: CATAQGSTDTQYF
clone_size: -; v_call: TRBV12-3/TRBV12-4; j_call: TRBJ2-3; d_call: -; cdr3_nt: TGTGCCAGCAGTCCAGAGGTGCGAGATACGCAGTATTTT; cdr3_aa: CASSPEVRDTQYF
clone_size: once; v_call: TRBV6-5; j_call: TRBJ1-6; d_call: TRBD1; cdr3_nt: TGTGCCAGCAGTTCTTCAGGACAGGCGCCCCTCCACTTT; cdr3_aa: CASSSSGQAPLHF
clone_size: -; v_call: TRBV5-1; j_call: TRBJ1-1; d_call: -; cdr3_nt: TGCGCCAGCAGCTTGGCTCCAGGGTTAAACACTGAAGCTTTCTTT; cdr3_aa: CASSLAPGLNTEAFF
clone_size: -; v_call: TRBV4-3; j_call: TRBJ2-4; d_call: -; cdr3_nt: TGCGCCAGCAGCCAATCGGGGGTCGGGTTGACCAAAAACATTCAGTACTTC; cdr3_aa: CASSQSGVGLTKNIQYF
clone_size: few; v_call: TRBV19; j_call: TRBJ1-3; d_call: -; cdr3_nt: TGTGCCAGTAGTAGGGACATCCAAAGCCCTGGAAACACCATATATTTT; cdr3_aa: CASSRDIQSPGNTIYF
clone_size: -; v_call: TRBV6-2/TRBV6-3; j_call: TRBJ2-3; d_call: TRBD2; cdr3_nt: TGTGCCAGCAGTTCCGAACTAGCGGCCCGCGAGAGGACGCAGTATTTT; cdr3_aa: CASSSELAARERTQYF
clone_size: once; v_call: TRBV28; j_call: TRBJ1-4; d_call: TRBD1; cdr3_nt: TGTGCCAGCAGTTTAGAGGGGACAGGGGAAAAACTGTTTTTT; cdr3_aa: CASSLEGTGEKLFF
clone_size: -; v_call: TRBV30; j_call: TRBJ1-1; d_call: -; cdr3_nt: TGTGCCTGGAGTGTACACCCCTGGAACACTGAAGCTTTCTTT; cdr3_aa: CAWSVHPWNTEAFF
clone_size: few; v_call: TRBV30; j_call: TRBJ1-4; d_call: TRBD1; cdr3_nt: TGTGCCTGGAGCCAACCCCAGGGGGCAGACGAAAAACTGTTTTTT; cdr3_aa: CAWSQPQGADEKLFF
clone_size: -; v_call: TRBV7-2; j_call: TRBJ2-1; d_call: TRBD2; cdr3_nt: TGTGCCAGCAGCTTGACTAGCGGAGCGGGCGATGAGCAGTTCTTC; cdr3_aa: CASSLTSGAGDEQFF
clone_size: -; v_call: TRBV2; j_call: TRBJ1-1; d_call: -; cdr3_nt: TGTGCCAGCAGCAGGGGTTTGAACACTGAAGCTTTCTTT; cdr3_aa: CASSRGLNTEAFF
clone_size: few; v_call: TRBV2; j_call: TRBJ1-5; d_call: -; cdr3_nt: TGTGCCAGCAGGGGAGGGGTCAGGGTAGATCAGCCCCAGCATTTT; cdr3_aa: CASRGGVRVDQPQHF
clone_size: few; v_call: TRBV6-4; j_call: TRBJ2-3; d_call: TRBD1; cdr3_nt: TGTGCCAGCAGCTCACAGGGGGAAGGAGATACGCAGTATTTT; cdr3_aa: CASSSQGEGDTQYF
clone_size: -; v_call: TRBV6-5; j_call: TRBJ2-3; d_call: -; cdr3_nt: TGTGCCAGCGGGGGGGGACATTCACAGTATTTT; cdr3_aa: CASGGGHSQYF
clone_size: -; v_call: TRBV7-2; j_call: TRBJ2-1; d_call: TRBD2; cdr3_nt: TGTGCCAGCAGCGCTAGCGGGCTGAGCTCCTACAATGAGCAGTTCTTC; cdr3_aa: CASSASGLSSYNEQFF